The 6 T cell receptor beta chains listed next were all sequenced from one sample in a study of blood T cells in healthy people across ages. It was with a sample-barcoded 5' primer and a J-beta primer mix that a second PCR of roughly 7 to 11 cycles was run. MiXCR, run by TCRdb on the 5' RACE reads, gives a single entry per CDR3 protein. The sample has hundreds of thousands of distinct CDR3 sequences; 20% to 25% are singletons. Specimen: blood. The receptors were gathered from a man in his 70s in good health.

This sequence joins TRBV28 and TRBJ1-1; TRBD1 matches at 7 bases. Germline V lookup: CDR1 MDHEN, CDR2 SYDVKM. The CDR3 has 16 residues. The junction had 13 bases not matched to a gene; V was cut back by 8 bases and J by 1 base. For the CDR3, the DNA is TGTGCCAGCCGGACCTCTAGACAGGGAGGGAACACTGAAGCTTTCTTT. Its translation is CASRTSRQGGNTEAFF. The full variable domain, completed using reference TRBV28 and TRBJ1-1, is DVKVTQSSRYLVKRTGEKVFLECVQDMDHENMFWYRQDPGLGLRLIYFSYDVKMKEKGDIPEGYSVSREKKERFSLILESASTNQTSMYLCASRTSRQGGNTEAFFGQGTRLTVV.

This clonotype was observed a few times. The gene calls are TRBV20-1 and TRBJ2-5, with TRBD1 matching 9 bases. The CDR3 is 16 residues long. V was clipped by 1 base and J by 5 bases; unmatched bases: 11. The germline gives CDR1 DFQATT, CDR2 SNEGSKA (reference sequence). The CDR3 loop is CSARGQRDRAFETQYF. The DNA for the CDR3 is TGCAGTGCTAGAGGTCAGAGGGACAGGGCTTTTGAGACCCAGTACTTC.

The chain employs TRBV12-3 or TRBV12-4 and TRBJ2-1, with TRBD2 matching 8 bases. TRBJ2-5 explains the end of the DNA better; the J call may be wrong. The CDR3 totals 15 residues. CDR3 residues: CASSSGGRMRETQYF. CDR3 bases: TGTGCCAGCAGTTCAGGCGGGAGGATGAGGGAGACCCAGTACTTC.

This clonotype appeared once. CDR3 region: CASSPGADYGYTF. DNA for the CDR3: TGTGCCAGCTCACCGGGGGCAGACTATGGCTACACCTTC. The V call is TRBV18, the J call TRBJ1-2; a possible D gene is TRBD1 (6 bases). This CDR3 has 13 amino acids. V was shortened by 3 bases and J by 3 bases, with 8 bases between the two germline ends. Germline V lookup: CDR1 KGHSH, CDR2 LQKENI.

In this sample, this clonotype turned up many times. Written as DNA, the CDR3 is TGTGCCAGCAGGAAGAACACAGATACGCAGTATTTT. Its translation is CASRKNTDTQYF. The rearrangement links TRBV12-3 or TRBV12-4 to TRBJ2-3; D call uncertain. Trimming cost V 6 bases and J 2 bases, with 6 bases left between them. This CDR3 is built from 12 residues.

About this clonotype itself: Germline is not matched at one junction end, which may reflect a read error. The CDR3: CTSSRAGNNYEQYF. CDR3 DNA: TGTACCAGCAGTCGGGCAGGGAATAACTACGAGCAGTACTTC. This sequence joins TRBV25-1 and TRBJ2-7; D may be TRBD1 (5 bases). Germline assignment: CDR1 MGHDK and CDR2 SYGVNS. This CDR3 region has 14 residues.